Presented here are 13 T cell receptor beta chains from one specimen sequenced in a study of T cells expressing NK-cell markers. TCRdb re-called the 5' RACE reads and catalogs CDR3 proteins one per entry, DNA excluded. This listing includes 440,000 or so distinct CDR3 sequences. Sequenced input: blood T cells: a sorted CD56 or NKG2C T cell subset, CD4+ or CD8+ T cells, or bulk PBMC T cells (not recorded which). These receptors were collected from a woman between 18 and 70 years old in good health.

The chain uses TRBV9 and TRBJ2-1; TCRdb picks TRBD1, but there is no DNA to check that call. The CDR3 spans 15 residues. CDR1 is SGDLS, CDR2 YYNGEE, per germline. CDR3 sequence: CASSVLAGKGGEQFF.

The V call is TRBV11-2, the J call TRBJ2-5. Germline V lookup: CDR1 SGHAT, CDR2 FQNNGV. The CDR3 covers 16 residues. This chain's CDR3 is CASSLDRGRSQETQYF.

The chain combines TRBV20-1 with TRBJ1-2; lacking DNA, the TRBD1 call made by TCRdb goes unchecked. CDR1 DFQATT and CDR2 SNEGSKA come from the germline V gene (reference sequence). This CDR3 region has 14 residues. The CDR3 region is CSATPGGGNYGYTF.

V is TRBV12-3 or TRBV12-4 and J is TRBJ2-1; TCRdb selects TRBD2, and the lack of DNA leaves this call unchecked. The CDR3 length is 17 residues. CDR3 region: CASSPRTSGAFYNEQFF.

This chain uses TRBV28 with TRBJ2-6; TCRdb's D call of TRBD1 is untestable without DNA. Germline CDR1 and CDR2: MDHEN and SYDVKM. The length of the CDR3 is 15 residues. Here the CDR3 reads CASSLTGRGANVLTF.

The V gene is TRBV6-4, the J gene TRBJ2-1; with no DNA, the TCRdb D assignment of TRBD2 cannot be verified. Germline CDR1 is MRHNA and CDR2 is SNTAGT. CDR3 length equals 12 residues. This CDR3 is CASSDLAGEQFF.

The rearrangement uses TRBV25-1 and TRBJ2-1; as DNA is missing, the TRBD2 call by TCRdb cannot be tested. Looked up from germline, CDR1 is MGHDK and CDR2 is SYGVNS. The CDR3 has 13 amino acids. CDR3 sequence reads: CASISGRGNEQFF.

The V call is TRBV5-1, the J call TRBJ1-5; absent DNA, TCRdb's TRBD1 call cannot be checked. From germline, CDR1 is SGHRS and CDR2 YFSETQ. The CDR3 spans 14 residues. The CDR3 loop reads CASTPNGSNQPQHF.

The chain combines TRBV6-1 with TRBJ1-1. CDR1 is MNHNS, CDR2 SASEGT, per germline. The CDR3 runs 11 residues. CDR3: CASRKVAEAFF.

V usage is TRBV10-3 and J usage is TRBJ1-5; the D call of TRBD1 rests on TCRdb alone, since no DNA is present to check it. The CDR3 is 15 residues long. Germline loops: CDR1 ENHRY, CDR2 SYGVKD. The CDR3 sequence: CAISATGMGHQPQHF.

This chain joins TRBV12-3 or TRBV12-4 and TRBJ2-1. CDR3 length: 13 residues. The CDR3 region is CASIGLARNEQFF.

V is TRBV2 and J is TRBJ1-5; TCRdb's D call of TRBD1 is untestable without DNA. Germline V gives CDR1 SNHLY, CDR2 FYNNEI. The CDR3 consists of 15 residues. The CDR3 loop is CASSVGQGGNQPQHF.

The rearrangement joins TRBV30 to TRBJ2-3; with no DNA, the TCRdb D assignment of TRBD2 cannot be verified. The CDR3 loop spans 16 amino acids. Looked up from germline, CDR1 is GTSNPN and CDR2 is SVGIG (reference sequence). CDR3 loop: CAWSVLAGVGTDTQYF.